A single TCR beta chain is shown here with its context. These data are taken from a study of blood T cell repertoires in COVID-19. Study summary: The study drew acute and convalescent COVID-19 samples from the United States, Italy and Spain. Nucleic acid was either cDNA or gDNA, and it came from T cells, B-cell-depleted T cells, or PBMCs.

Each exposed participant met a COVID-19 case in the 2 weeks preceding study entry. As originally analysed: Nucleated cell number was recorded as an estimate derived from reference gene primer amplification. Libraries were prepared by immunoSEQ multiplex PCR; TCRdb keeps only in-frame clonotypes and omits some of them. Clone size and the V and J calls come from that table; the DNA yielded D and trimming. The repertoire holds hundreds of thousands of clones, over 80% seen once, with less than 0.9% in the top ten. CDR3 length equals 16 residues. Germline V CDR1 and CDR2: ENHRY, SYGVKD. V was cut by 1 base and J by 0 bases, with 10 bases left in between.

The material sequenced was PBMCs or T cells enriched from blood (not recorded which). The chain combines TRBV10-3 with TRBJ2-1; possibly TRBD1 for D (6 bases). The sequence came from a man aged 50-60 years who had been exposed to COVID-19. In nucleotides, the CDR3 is TGTGCCATCAGTGAGTTCGAGGACAGCTCCTACAATGAGCAGTTCTTC. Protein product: CAISEFEDSSYNEQFF.